The TCR beta chain described here comes from a study of identical twins. Study findings and constraints: Out-of-frame alpha sequences shared between twins exhibited an excess of low generation probability. Partial confounding of zero-insertion analyses by invariant MAIT and iNKT cells was possible.

Through template switching, a universal primer site was introduced, and the cDNA contained unique molecular identifiers. Using its own MiXCR run on the 5' RACE reads, TCRdb lists one record per CDR3 protein. The sample holds 460,000 or so distinct CDR3 sequences, approximately 15% seen once. With 0 bases clipped from V and 3 bases from J, the junction kept 5 bases outside the gene matches. The CDR3 length is 16 residues. The germline V gene encodes CDR1 ENHRY and CDR2 SYGVKD. The table lists this clonotype with many counts. As yet, its antigen is unknown. Each donor (without exception) was a healthy Caucasian. This sample also appeared in a second study, on yellow fever vaccine responses in identical twins.

The sequenced sample consisted of CD4+ T cells sorted from blood. The J gene is TRBJ2-3, the V gene TRBV10-3, with 8 nucleotides matching TRBD2. The clonotype was recovered from a young woman in good health. CDR3 bases: TGTGCCATCAGTGAGTCGAGTACGGGGGGGACAGATACGCAGTATTTT. Translating it yields CAISESSTGGTDTQYF.